Following are 18 T cell receptor beta chains from one sample sequenced in a study of long-term antiretroviral therapy in people with HIV. Sequencing relied on immunoSEQ assay v3.0, run at survey level. Sequencing was performed with immunoSEQ multiplex PCR; in TCRdb, only in-frame clones are kept and a portion is missing. Among 25,000 to 30,000 clones listed, about 90% were seen once. The sample here was unsorted PBMCs, taken 3.2 years before starting antiretroviral therapy. All receptors derive from a man aged 45-65 years with HIV.

This clone was seen just once. The V and J genes are TRBV6-5 and TRBJ2-7; tentative D call: TRBD2 (6 bases). V lost 8 bases to trimming and J lost 3 bases, with 17 bases between them. CDR3 length: 14 amino acids. Germline CDR1 reads MNHEY; CDR2 reads SVGAGI. The CDR3 region is CASRRPGSHYEQYF. The CDR3 DNA follows: TGTGCCAGCCGCAGACCCGGGAGCCACTACGAGCAGTACTTC.

The chain uses TRBV5-5 and TRBJ1-1, with 9 bases fitting TRBD1. Germline loops: CDR1 SGHKS, CDR2 YYEKEE (reference sequence). Trimming removed 4 bases from V and 12 bases from J; junction bases left unmatched: 16. The length of the CDR3 is 15 residues. In nucleotides, the CDR3 is TGTGCCAGCAGCCGCGTTAGGGTGGACAGGGGTACGACTTTCTTT. This encodes CASSRVRVDRGTTFF.

The V and J genes are TRBV29-1 and TRBJ2-5; 12 positions agree with TRBD1. Germline assignment: CDR1 SQVTM and CDR2 ANQGSEA. V lost 6 bases to trimming and J lost 5 bases; unmatched junction nucleotides: 16. This CDR3 has 17 amino acids. CDR3 sequence: CSVSGTGGAGFQETQYF. In nucleotides, the CDR3 is TGCAGCGTCTCCGGGACAGGGGGCGCGGGTTTTCAGGAGACCCAGTACTTC. Filled out from reference TRBV29-1 and TRBJ2-5, the complete variable domain reads SAVISQKPSRDICQRGTSLTIQCQVDSQVTMMFWYRQQPGQSLTLIATANQGSEATYESGFVIDKFPISRPNLTFSTLTVSNMSPEDSSIYLCSVSGTGGAGFQETQYFGPGTRLLVL.

The V and J genes are TRBV6-6 and TRBJ1-2, with TRBD1 matching 12 bases. Losses at the gene ends were 1 base for V and 7 bases for J; bases not matched to a gene: 4. Germline loops: CDR1 MNHNY, CDR2 SVGAGI (reference sequence). The CDR3 is made up of 15 amino acids. The CDR3 DNA is TGTGCCAGCAGTTACTTGGGACAGGGGGCACGTGGCTACACCTTC. Its translation is CASSYLGQGARGYTF.

V and J are TRBV30 and TRBJ1-1; tentative D call: TRBD1 (5 bases). Germline-derived CDR1 and CDR2 are GTSNPN and SVGIG (reference sequence). The CDR3 is 14 residues long. The V and J ends lost 1 base and 4 bases respectively, with 13 bases between them. The CDR3 is CAWSAGVRGTEAFF. In DNA, the CDR3 is TGTGCCTGGAGTGCGGGAGTTAGGGGCACTGAAGCTTTCTTT.

V gene TRBV28 combines with J gene TRBJ2-5, with D unresolved. There are 15 residues in the CDR3. The germline gives CDR1 MDHEN, CDR2 SYDVKM. Trimming left V 4 bases short and J 5 bases short, with 17 bases between. The CDR3 coding sequence is TGTGCCAGCAGTTCCTTACGGCTCATTAAGGAGACCCAGTACTTC. This translates into CASSSLRLIKETQYF.

This chain uses TRBV28 with TRBJ1-1; D is unclear. Trimming stripped 6 bases from V and 0 bases from J, with 11 bases between. The germline gives CDR1 MDHEN, CDR2 SYDVKM. The CDR3 spans 14 residues. The CDR3 DNA reads as TGTGCCAGCAGACTTTCCAATTTGAACACTGAAGCTTTCTTT. This gives the protein CASRLSNLNTEAFF.

The rearrangement links TRBV5-5 to TRBJ1-1; a possible D gene is TRBD1 (6 bases). The CDR3 spans 15 residues. V was clipped by 0 bases and J by 6 bases, with 15 bases between them. Germline lookup yields CDR1 SGHKS and CDR2 YYEKEE (reference sequence). This CDR3 reads CASSLVPGDGAEAFF. The CDR3 nucleotides are TGTGCCAGCAGCTTGGTTCCAGGGGATGGCGCTGAAGCTTTCTTT.

The chain has TRBV21-1 and TRBJ2-7; whether TRBD1, the table's D call, matches the DNA was not checked. TRBV21-1 is labeled a pseudogene. This CDR3 is 15 amino acids long. CDR3: CASIRGDRVLEEQYF. The CDR3 region has the DNA TGTGCCAGCATCCGAGGGGACAGGGTTTTAGAAGAGCAGTACTTC.

The rearrangement links TRBV2 to TRBJ1-5; 9 bases agree with TRBD1. The CDR3 has 17 amino acids. Trimming removed 7 bases from V and 7 bases from J; junction bases left unmatched: 17. From germline, CDR1 is SNHLY and CDR2 FYNNEI. The CDR3 DNA is TGTGCCAGCACCCCGCCCCCGGGACAGGGTGCAAGGCAGCCCCAGCATTTT. Protein product: CASTPPPGQGARQPQHF.

The chain links TRBV7-2 to TRBJ2-7, with a tentative D call TRBD1 (5 bases). Germline V gene sequence: CDR1 SGHTA, CDR2 FQGNSA. The length of the CDR3 is 13 residues. Deletions cut 6 bases from V and 3 bases from J, with 12 bases between. CDR3 protein: CASSQTGVYEQYF. DNA of the CDR3: TGTGCCAGCAGTCAAACAGGAGTCTACGAGCAGTACTTC.

This rearrangement joins TRBV10-3 to TRBJ2-3; 14 bases agree with TRBD2. CDR1 is ENHRY, CDR2 SYGVKD, per germline. This CDR3 is built from 18 residues. V gave up 10 bases and J gave up 4 bases; unmatched junction bases: 16. Here the CDR3 DNA reads TGTGCCAGCAAGGGCCGGACTAGCGGGGGGTCTGCGGCAGATACGCAGTATTTT. Protein: CASKGRTSGGSAADTQYF.

The chain couples TRBV5-4 to TRBJ2-1, with D perhaps matching TRBD1 or TRBD2 (7 bases each). The CDR3 contains 14 residues. V gave up 6 bases and J gave up 2 bases, with 12 bases separating them. From germline, CDR1 is SGHNT and CDR2 YYREEE (reference sequence). The CDR3 nucleotides read TGTGCCAGCACAGGGGGGGGGACCTACAATGAGCAGTTCTTC. Translating it yields CASTGGGTYNEQFF.

The chain employs TRBV9 and TRBJ1-2, with 10 nucleotides matching TRBD1. Germline trimming cut 7 bases from V and 3 bases from J; bases unmatched to any gene: 6. The CDR3 runs to 14 residues. The germline V gene encodes CDR1 SGDLS and CDR2 YYNGEE. The CDR3 DNA follows: TGTGCCAGCGGTCGCGGGACAGGGGACTATGGCTACACCTTC. Its protein is CASGRGTGDYGYTF.

The CDR3 reads CSVELAGGFTDTQYF. The CDR3 DNA is TGCAGCGTTGAACTAGCGGGGGGATTCACAGATACGCAGTATTTT. V usage is TRBV29-1 and J usage is TRBJ2-3; 11 bases fit TRBD2. V lost 2 bases and J lost 2; bases outside the gene matches: 3. Germline V gene lookup returns CDR1 SQVTM and CDR2 ANQGSEA. The CDR3 is made up of 15 amino acids.

The genes are TRBV28 and TRBJ2-7; D is possibly TRBD2 (7 bases). The CDR3 is 14 residues long. V lost 5 bases to trimming and J lost 6 bases, with 17 bases between them. CDR1 and CDR2 (germline): MDHEN, SYDVKM. The CDR3: CASSPAGHGGEQYF. CDR3 coding DNA: TGTGCCAGCAGTCCAGCGGGACATGGTGGCGAGCAGTACTTC.

The chain links TRBV9 to TRBJ1-1; D is uncertain. The CDR3 is 13 residues long. The V and J ends lost 3 bases and 5 bases respectively, with 11 bases between them. Germline CDR1 and CDR2: SGDLS and YYNGEE. In nucleotides, the CDR3 is TGTGCCAGCAGCGCTCAGTATGGGACTGAAGCTTTCTTT. Translated, it gives CASSAQYGTEAFF.

The chain couples TRBV27 to TRBJ2-3, with 8 bases matching TRBD1. The CDR3 consists of 15 residues. In germline, CDR1 is MNHEY, CDR2 SMNVEV (reference sequence). Trimming at V came to 7 bases and at J to 7 bases, leaving 13 bases not matched to a gene. Here the CDR3 DNA reads TGTGCCAGCACCCGAAGGGACAGGTTGACACATACGCAGTATTTT. This sequence encodes CASTRRDRLTHTQYF.